The rows below give T cell receptor beta chains drawn from one sample of a study. This table comes from immunoSEQ multiplex PCR, and its TCRdb copy is limited to in-frame clones, with some not included. The sample includes about 68,000 clones, 93% of them seen just once. The sample comprised PBMCs. These receptors all stem from a man aged 40-55 years with rheumatoid arthritis. Each CDR3 is given with its conserved first and last residue. Fields, in order: clone size, V gene, J gene, D gene, CDR3 DNA, CDR3 protein. A D gene is named only where the DNA matches it firmly. Clone size is stated in some rows and not others, as once, few, many or a class when expanded.

>.|TRBV30|TRBJ2-5|.
TGTGCCTGGAGTAGGGGGGCGGAGACCCAGTACTTC
CAWSRGAETQYF
>.|TRBV7-2|TRBJ2-7|.
TGTGCCAGCAGTCTAGGGCCGGTTCCCACCTACGAGCAGTACTTC
CASSLGPVPTYEQYF
>.|TRBV6-5|TRBJ1-1|TRBD1
TGTGCCAGCAGTTACTCTCCCCGGACAGGGGCTGAAGCTTTCTTT
CASSYSPRTGAEAFF
>.|TRBV6-2/TRBV6-3|TRBJ2-5|.
TGTGCCAGCAGTTACCTCGGACCTCCAGAGACCCAGTACTTC
CASSYLGPPETQYF
>.|TRBV20-1|TRBJ2-7|.
TGCAGTGCCGGAGGGGGTGGCGAGCAGTACTTC
CSAGGGGEQYF
>.|TRBV6-5|TRBJ1-5|.
TGTGCCAGCAGTAGACAGGTGAATCAGCCCCAGCATTTT
CASSRQVNQPQHF
>.|TRBV19|TRBJ1-1|TRBD1
TGTGCCAGTAGCCGGGACAGGGGGGGAACTGAAGCTTTCTTT
CASSRDRGGTEAFF
>.|TRBV7-9|TRBJ2-3|.
TGTGCCAGCAGCTTAGTAACTGCAGATACGCAGTATTTT
CASSLVTADTQYF
>.|TRBV7-9|TRBJ2-1|.
TGTGCCAGCAGCTTACCCTCAGAGATAGGGGGTTCTATGAATGAGCAGTTCTTC
CASSLPSEIGGSMNEQFF
>once|TRBV7-9|TRBJ1-2|.
TGTGCCAGCAGCTTAGATTCGACAGAACTCTATGGCTACACCTTC
CASSLDSTELYGYTF
>once|TRBV7-3|TRBJ2-1|.
TGTGCCAGCAGCCTCATGGGGGCCACCTACAATGAGCAGTTCTTC
CASSLMGATYNEQFF
>.|TRBV7-9|TRBJ1-6|.
TGTGCCAGCAGACTTACAGGGTCAAGCTCCTATAATTCACCCCTCCACTTT
CASRLTGSSSYNSPLHF
>.|TRBV5-1|TRBJ1-1|TRBD1
TGCGCCAGCAGCCAAACACAGGGGACTGAAGCTTTCTTT
CASSQTQGTEAFF
>once|TRBV7-9|TRBJ1-2|.
TGTGCCAGCAGCCGAACCGGGACGGGCTATGGCTACACCTTC
CASSRTGTGYGYTF
>.|TRBV12-3/TRBV12-4|TRBJ2-1|.
TGTGCCAGCAGCCGAGAGGTGGGTGAGCAGTTCTTC
CASSREVGEQFF
>once|TRBV7-8|TRBJ2-5|.
TGTGCCAGCAGCCAAAGGGAAGAGACCCAGTACTTC
CASSQREETQYF
>once|TRBV16|TRBJ2-7|.
TGTGCCAGCAGCCAATTCCACGGAGGGCCCTTATCGTCCTACGAGCAGTACTTC
CASSQFHGGPLSSYEQYF
>.|TRBV5-4|TRBJ1-6|.
TGTGCCAGCAGCTCGCTTGGGGGTCAATATAATTCACCCCTCCACTTT
CASSSLGGQYNSPLHF
>.|TRBV30|TRBJ1-2|.
TGTGCCTGGGCAGCTAGGGGCAGGAATAACTATGGCTACACCTTC
CAWAARGRNNYGYTF
>.|TRBV20-1|TRBJ1-4|.
TGCAGTGGTAGTGTCGGGGGCGGCGAAAAACTGTTTTTT
CSGSVGGGEKLFF
>.|TRBV10-3|TRBJ2-7|.
TGTGCCATCAGTGAATCACAGCCCTCCTACGAGCAGTACTTC
CAISESQPSYEQYF
>.|TRBV7-6|TRBJ2-1|.
TGTGCCAGCAGCACCAGAGGGGCGGACAATGAGCAGTTCTTC
CASSTRGADNEQFF
>.|TRBV7-8|TRBJ2-7|.
TGTGCCAGCAGCTTAATGGTCGTCGAGCAGTACTTC
CASSLMVVEQYF
>.|TRBV11-2|TRBJ2-5|TRBD2
TGTGCCAGCAGCTCCGGACTAGTAGTCGAGACCCAGTACTTC
CASSSGLVVETQYF
>.|TRBV5-1|TRBJ2-1|TRBD2
TGCGCCAGCAGCCCTCCACTAGCGGGGGGGCTCAATGAGCAGTTCTTC
CASSPPLAGGLNEQFF
>.|TRBV30|TRBJ2-3|.
TGTGCCTGGAGGGAGGCAGATACGCAGTATTTT
CAWREADTQYF
>.|TRBV6-6|TRBJ2-1|TRBD2
TGTGCCAGCAGTTCCCGTCCTAGCGGGCCTTACAATGAGCAGTTCTTC
CASSSRPSGPYNEQFF
>.|TRBV28|TRBJ1-5|.
TGTGCCAGCAGTTTAAAGCCGGTGGATCAGCCCCAGCATTTT
CASSLKPVDQPQHF
>.|TRBV27|TRBJ2-7|.
TGTGCCAGCAGTTTACGGCAGGACCTCTCCTACGAGCAGTACTTC
CASSLRQDLSYEQYF
>.|TRBV19|TRBJ1-6|.
TGTGCCAGTAGTATAGAGGACATGGGGTATTCACCCCTCCACTTT
CASSIEDMGYSPLHF
>.|TRBV7-2|TRBJ1-2|TRBD1
TGTGCCAGCAGCTCACCGGGACAGGTTCGAGAGAGCTATGGCTACACCTTC
CASSSPGQVRESYGYTF
>.|TRBV6-5|TRBJ2-7|.
TGTGCCAGCAGTTACTCGACGGAGGGAGACGAGCAGTACTTC
CASSYSTEGDEQYF
>.|TRBV7-9|TRBJ1-2|.
TGTGCCAGCAGCAGCGGCGACGGCTACACCTTC
CASSSGDGYTF
>.|TRBV11-3|TRBJ2-2|.
TGTGCCAGCAGCCTCCTCCCCACCTTGGAGCTGTTTTTT
CASSLLPTLELFF
>.|TRBV19|TRBJ2-2|TRBD1
TGTGCCAGTAAACGGGACACAGGGGGATCCGGGGAGCTGTTTTTT
CASKRDTGGSGELFF
>.|TRBV28|TRBJ2-7|.
TGTGCCAGCAGTTTCCCGAGGGGGGACGAGCAGTACTTC
CASSFPRGDEQYF
>.|TRBV15|TRBJ2-1|TRBD1
TGTGCCACCAGGAGGGGACAGGGTTTATCCTACAATGAGCAGTTCTTC
CATRRGQGLSYNEQFF
>.|TRBV7-9|TRBJ2-1|TRBD2
TGTGCCAGCAGCTTAGGGGGACTAGCGGGGGATGAGCAGTTCTTC
CASSLGGLAGDEQFF
>.|TRBV7-3|TRBJ1-2|.
TGTGCCAGCAGCTCCCTGGGGACCCTTGGCTACACCTTC
CASSSLGTLGYTF
>.|TRBV7-2|TRBJ2-2|.
TGTGCCAGCAGCCCCCGGGTTTTAGCGGACACCGGGGAGCTGTTTTTT
CASSPRVLADTGELFF
>.|TRBV6-5|TRBJ1-2|.
TGTGCCAGCAGTACAAGAAACTATGGCTACACCTTC
CASSTRNYGYTF
>.|TRBV11-3|TRBJ2-5|.
TGTGCCAGCAGCCCAACCGTGTGGGGGACCCAGTACTTC
CASSPTVWGTQYF
>.|TRBV4-1|TRBJ1-5|.
TGCGCCAGCAGCCAAGTCCCCGGACAGCCCCAGCATTTT
CASSQVPGQPQHF
>.|TRBV5-5|TRBJ1-5|TRBD1
TGTGCCAGCACCTCCGGACAGGGAAAAACGCAGCCCCAGCATTTT
CASTSGQGKTQPQHF
>.|TRBV19|TRBJ2-3|TRBD2
TGTGCCAGTAGTACCCTACTAGCGGGGGGGCCTGGAGATACGCAGTATTTT
CASSTLLAGGPGDTQYF